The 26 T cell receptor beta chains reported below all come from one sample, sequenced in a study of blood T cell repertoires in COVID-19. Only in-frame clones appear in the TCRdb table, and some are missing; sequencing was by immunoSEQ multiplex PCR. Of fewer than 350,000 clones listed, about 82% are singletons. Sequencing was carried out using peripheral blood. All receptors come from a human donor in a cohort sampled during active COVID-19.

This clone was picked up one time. The CDR3: CASSLAATATTQYF. In DNA form, the CDR3 reads TGTGCCAGCAGCTTGGCCGCGACAGCTACGACGCAGTATTTT. The chain combines TRBV5-8 with TRBJ2-3; tentative D call: TRBD1 (5 bases). The V gene's germline CDR1 is SGHTS and CDR2 YDEGEE. V was clipped by 0 bases and J by 9 bases, with 14 bases between them. CDR3 length equals 14 residues.

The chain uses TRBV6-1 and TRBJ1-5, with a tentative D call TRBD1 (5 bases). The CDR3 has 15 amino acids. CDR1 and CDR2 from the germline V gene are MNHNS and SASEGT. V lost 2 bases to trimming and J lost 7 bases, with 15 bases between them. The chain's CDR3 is CASSEPGGGGQPQHF. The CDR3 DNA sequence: TGTGCCAGCAGTGAACCCGGGGGAGGAGGACAGCCCCAGCATTTT.

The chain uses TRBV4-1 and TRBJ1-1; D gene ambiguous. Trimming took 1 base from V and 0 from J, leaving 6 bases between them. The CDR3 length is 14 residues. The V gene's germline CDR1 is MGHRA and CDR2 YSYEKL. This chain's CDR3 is CASSQVLMNTEAFF. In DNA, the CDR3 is TGCGCCAGCAGCCAAGTCCTTATGAACACTGAAGCTTTCTTT.

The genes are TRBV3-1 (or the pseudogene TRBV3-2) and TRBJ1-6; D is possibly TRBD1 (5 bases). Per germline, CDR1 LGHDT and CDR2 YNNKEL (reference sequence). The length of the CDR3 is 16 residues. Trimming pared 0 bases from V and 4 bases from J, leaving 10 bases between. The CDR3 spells CASSQDYTGYNSPLHF. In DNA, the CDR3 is TGTGCCAGCAGCCAAGATTATACAGGTTATAATTCACCCCTCCACTTT.

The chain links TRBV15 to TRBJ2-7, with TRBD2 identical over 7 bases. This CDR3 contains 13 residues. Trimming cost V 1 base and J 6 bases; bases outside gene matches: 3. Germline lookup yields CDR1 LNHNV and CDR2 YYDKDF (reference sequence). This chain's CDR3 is CATSRVLAAEQYF. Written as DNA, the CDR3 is TGTGCCACCAGCAGAGTTCTAGCGGCCGAGCAGTACTTC. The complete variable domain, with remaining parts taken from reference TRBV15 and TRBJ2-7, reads DAMVIQNPRYQVTQFGKPVTLSCSQTLNHNVMYWYQQKSSQAPKLLFHYYDKDFNNEADTPDNFQSRRPNTSFCFLDIRSPGLGDTAMYLCATSRVLAAEQYFGPGTRLTVT.

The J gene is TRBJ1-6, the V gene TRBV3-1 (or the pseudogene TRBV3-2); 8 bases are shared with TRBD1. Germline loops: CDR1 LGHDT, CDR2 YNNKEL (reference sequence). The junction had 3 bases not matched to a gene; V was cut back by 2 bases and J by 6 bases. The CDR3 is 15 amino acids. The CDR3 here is CASSQPTGGNSPLHF. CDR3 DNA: TGTGCCAGCAGCCAACCAACAGGGGGTAATTCACCCCTCCACTTT.

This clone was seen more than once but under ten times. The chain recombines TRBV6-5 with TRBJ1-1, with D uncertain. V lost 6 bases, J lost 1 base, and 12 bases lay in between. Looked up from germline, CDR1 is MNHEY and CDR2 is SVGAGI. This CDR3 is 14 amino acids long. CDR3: CASRRGPGNTEAFF. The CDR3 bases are TGTGCCAGCAGACGCGGGCCCGGGAACACTGAAGCTTTCTTT.

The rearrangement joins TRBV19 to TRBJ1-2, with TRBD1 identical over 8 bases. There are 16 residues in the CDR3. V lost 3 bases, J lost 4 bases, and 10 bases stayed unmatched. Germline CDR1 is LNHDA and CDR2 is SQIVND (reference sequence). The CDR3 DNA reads TGTGCCAGTAGTATGGCCCTCGGACAGGGACGCTATGGCTACACCTTC. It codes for CASSMALGQGRYGYTF. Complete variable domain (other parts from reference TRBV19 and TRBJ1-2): DGGITQSPKYLFRKEGQNVTLSCEQNLNHDAMYWYRQDPGQGLRLIYYSQIVNDFQKGDIAEGYSVSREKKESFPLTVTSAQKNPTAFYLCASSMALGQGRYGYTFGSGTRLTVV.

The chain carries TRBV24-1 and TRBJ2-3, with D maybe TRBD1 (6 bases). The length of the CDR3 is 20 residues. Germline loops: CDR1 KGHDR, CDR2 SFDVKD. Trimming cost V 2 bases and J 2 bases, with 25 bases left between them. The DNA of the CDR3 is TGTGCCACCAGTGATTACCAAAGGGGGTCCCAGGTAGGGCCCACAGATACGCAGTATTTT. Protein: CATSDYQRGSQVGPTDTQYF.

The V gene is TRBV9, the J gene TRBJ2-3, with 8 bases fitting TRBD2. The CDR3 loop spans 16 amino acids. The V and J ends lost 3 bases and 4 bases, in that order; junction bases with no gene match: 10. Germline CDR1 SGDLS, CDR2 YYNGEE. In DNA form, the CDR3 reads TGTGCCAGCAGCGCCCGCGGGGGGAGCCAGGCAGATACGCAGTATTTT. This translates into CASSARGGSQADTQYF.

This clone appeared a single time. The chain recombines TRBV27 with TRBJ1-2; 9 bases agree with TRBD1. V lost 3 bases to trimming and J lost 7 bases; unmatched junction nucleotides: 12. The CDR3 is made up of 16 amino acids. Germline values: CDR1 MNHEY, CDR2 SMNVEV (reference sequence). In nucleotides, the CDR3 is TGTGCCAGCAGTTTGTCTCCGGGGACAGGGCTCGGTGGCTACACCTTC. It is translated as CASSLSPGTGLGGYTF.

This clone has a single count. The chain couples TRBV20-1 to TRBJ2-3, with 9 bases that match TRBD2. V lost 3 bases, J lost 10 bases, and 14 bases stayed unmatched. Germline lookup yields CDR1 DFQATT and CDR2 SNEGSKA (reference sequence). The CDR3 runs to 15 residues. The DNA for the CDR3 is TGCAGTGCTAGTGGAAGCGGGGGGCCCTTTGTTGCGCAGTATTTT. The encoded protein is CSASGSGGPFVAQYF.

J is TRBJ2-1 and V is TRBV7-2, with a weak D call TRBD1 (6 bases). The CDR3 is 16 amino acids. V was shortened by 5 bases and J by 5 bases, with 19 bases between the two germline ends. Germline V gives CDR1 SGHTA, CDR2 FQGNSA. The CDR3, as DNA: TGTGCCAGCAGCGAGGACAGTCGTTGGGTCGACAATGAGCAGTTCTTC. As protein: CASSEDSRWVDNEQFF. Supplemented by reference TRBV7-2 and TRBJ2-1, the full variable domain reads GAGVSQSPSNKVTEKGKDVELRCDPISGHTALYWYRQSLGQGLEFLIYFQGNSAPDKSGLPSDRFSAERTGGSVSTLTIQRTQQEDSAVYLCASSEDSRWVDNEQFFGPGTRLTVL.

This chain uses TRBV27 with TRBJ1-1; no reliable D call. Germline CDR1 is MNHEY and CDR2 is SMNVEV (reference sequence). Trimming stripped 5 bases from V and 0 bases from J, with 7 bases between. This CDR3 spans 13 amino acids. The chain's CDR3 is CASSAYMNTEAFF. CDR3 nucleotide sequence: TGTGCCAGCAGTGCCTATATGAACACTGAAGCTTTCTTT.

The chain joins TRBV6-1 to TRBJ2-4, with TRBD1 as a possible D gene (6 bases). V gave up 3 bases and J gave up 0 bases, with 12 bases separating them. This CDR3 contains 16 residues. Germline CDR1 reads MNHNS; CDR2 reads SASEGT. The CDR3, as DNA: TGTGCCAGCAGTGACGGACAGTTACTAGCCAAAAACATTCAGTACTTC. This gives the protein CASSDGQLLAKNIQYF.

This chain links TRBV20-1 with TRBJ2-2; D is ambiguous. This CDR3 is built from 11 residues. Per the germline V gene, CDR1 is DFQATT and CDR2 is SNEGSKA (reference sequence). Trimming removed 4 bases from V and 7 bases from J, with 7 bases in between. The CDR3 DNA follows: TGCAGTGCTAATCAGGTCGGGGAGCTGTTTTTT. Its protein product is CSANQVGELFF.

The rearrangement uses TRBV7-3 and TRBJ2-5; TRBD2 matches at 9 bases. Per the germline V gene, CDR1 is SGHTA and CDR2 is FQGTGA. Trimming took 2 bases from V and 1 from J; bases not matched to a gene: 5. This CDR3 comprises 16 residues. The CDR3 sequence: CASSLAGGRIQETQYF. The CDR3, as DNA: TGTGCCAGCAGCTTAGCGGGGGGGCGGATCCAAGAGACCCAGTACTTC.

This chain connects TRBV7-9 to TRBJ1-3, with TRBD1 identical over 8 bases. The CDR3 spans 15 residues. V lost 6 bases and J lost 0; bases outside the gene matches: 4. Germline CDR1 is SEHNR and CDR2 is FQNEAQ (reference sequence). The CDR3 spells CASRRDRGSGNTIYF. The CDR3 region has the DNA TGTGCCAGCAGACGAGACAGGGGCTCTGGAAACACCATATATTTT.

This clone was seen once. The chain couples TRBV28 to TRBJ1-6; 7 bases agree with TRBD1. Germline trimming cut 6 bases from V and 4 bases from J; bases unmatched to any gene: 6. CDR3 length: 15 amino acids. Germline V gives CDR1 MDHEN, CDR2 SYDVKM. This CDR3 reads CASSLGQQYNSPLHF. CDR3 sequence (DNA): TGTGCCAGCAGCTTGGGACAGCAATATAATTCACCCCTCCACTTT.

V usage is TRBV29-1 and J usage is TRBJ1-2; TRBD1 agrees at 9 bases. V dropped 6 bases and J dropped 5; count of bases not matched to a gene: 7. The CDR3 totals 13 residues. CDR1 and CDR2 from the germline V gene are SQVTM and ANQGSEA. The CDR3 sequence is CSVRTGGAYGYTF. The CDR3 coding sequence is TGCAGCGTCCGAACAGGGGGCGCTTATGGCTACACCTTC.

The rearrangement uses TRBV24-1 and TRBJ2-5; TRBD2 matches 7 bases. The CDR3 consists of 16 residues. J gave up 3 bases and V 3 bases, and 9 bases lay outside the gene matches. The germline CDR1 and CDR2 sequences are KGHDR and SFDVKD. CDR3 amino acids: CATSDVTGTIEETQYF. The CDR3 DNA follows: TGTGCCACCAGTGATGTAACCGGGACTATAGAAGAGACCCAGTACTTC.

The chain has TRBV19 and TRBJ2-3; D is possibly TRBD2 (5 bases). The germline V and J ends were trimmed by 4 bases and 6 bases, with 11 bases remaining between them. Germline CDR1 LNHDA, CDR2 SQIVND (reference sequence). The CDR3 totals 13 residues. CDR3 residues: CASSRFRGDTQYF. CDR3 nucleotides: TGTGCCAGTAGTAGATTCCGGGGTGATACGCAGTATTTT.

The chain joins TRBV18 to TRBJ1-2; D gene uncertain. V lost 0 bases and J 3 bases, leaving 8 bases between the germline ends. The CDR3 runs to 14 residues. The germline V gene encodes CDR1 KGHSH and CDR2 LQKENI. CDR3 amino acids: CASSPPAEDYGYTF. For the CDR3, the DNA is TGTGCCAGCTCACCACCGGCCGAAGACTATGGCTACACCTTC.

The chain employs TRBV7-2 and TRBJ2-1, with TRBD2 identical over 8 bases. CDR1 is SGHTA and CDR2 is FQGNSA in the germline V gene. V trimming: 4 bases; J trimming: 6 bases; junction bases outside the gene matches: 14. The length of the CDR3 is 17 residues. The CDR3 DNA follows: TGTGCCAGCAGCTGGGAAGGTGGGGCGGGGGGACTCAATGAGCAGTTCTTC. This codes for CASSWEGGAGGLNEQFF.

The CDR3 loop is CASSNRGGGESYNEQFF. The CDR3, as DNA: TGTGCCAGCAGCAACCGGGGGGGCGGAGAATCCTACAATGAGCAGTTCTTC. The V gene is TRBV13, the J gene TRBJ2-1, with 8 bases identical to TRBD2. The CDR3 contains 17 residues. V lost 5 bases, J lost 1 base, and 10 bases stayed unmatched. CDR1 PRHDT and CDR2 FYEKMQ come from the germline V gene (reference sequence).

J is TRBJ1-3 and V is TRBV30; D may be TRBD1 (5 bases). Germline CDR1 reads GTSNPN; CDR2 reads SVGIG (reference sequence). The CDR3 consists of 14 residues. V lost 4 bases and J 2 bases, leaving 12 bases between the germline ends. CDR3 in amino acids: CAWTEGVAGNTIYF. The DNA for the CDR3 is TGTGCCTGGACCGAAGGGGTGGCTGGAAACACCATATATTTT.